This T cell receptor (beta chain) derives from a study of OX40 agonist ivuxolimab in advanced cancers. Study in general: Aged about 20 to 85 with a mean of approximately 60 years, they were 82.7% male.

Here immunoSEQ multiplex PCR was the method, and the copy in TCRdb shows in-frame clones only, minus some. The sample records 52,000 or so clones, approximately 88% being singletons. Peripheral blood came from all dose cohorts at three timepoints. Trimming removed 5 bases from V and 5 bases from J, with 15 bases in between. From germline, CDR1 is MNHEY and CDR2 SVGAGI. There are 14 residues in the CDR3. This TCR came from an adult with an advanced solid tumor such as melanoma, head and neck, liver or kidney cancer. The rearrangement joins TRBV6-5 to TRBJ2-5; D perhaps matches TRBD1 (6 bases). Source: CD4+ or CD8+ T cells sorted from blood, taken in a trial of the OX40 agonist ivuxolimab. The CDR3 region is CASSQGIVGETQYF. The CDR3 DNA reads as TGTGCCAGCAGTCAGGGGATTGTGGGGGAGACCCAGTACTTC.